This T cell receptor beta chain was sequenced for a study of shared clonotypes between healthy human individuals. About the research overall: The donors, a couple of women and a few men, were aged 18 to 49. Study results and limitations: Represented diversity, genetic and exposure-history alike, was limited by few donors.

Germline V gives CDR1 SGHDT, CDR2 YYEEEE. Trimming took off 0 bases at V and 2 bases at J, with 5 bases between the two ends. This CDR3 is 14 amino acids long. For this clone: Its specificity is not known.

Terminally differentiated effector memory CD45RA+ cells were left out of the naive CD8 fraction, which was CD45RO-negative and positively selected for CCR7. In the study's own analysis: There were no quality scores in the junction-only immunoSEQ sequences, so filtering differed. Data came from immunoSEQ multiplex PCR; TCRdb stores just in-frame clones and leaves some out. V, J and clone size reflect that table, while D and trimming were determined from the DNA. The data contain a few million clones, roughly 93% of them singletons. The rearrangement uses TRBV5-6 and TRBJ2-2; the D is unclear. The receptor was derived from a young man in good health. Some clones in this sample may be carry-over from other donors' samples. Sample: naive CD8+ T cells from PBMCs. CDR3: CASSLDPNTGELFF. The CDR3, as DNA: TGTGCCAGCAGCTTGGACCCAAACACCGGGGAGCTGTTTTTT.